This T cell receptor (beta chain) was recovered during a study of cytomegalovirus exposure and HLA in healthy donors. As for the study in general: Samples from HLA-typed donors yielded about 85 million unique TCRs in an early data release.

PCR involved 60 Vbeta and 13 Jbeta primers. Data came from immunoSEQ multiplex PCR; TCRdb stores just in-frame clones and leaves some out. Of approximately 150,000 clones listed, approximately 80% are singletons. V was pared by 0 bases and J by 2 bases, with 6 bases of the junction left unmatched. CDR1 is SGHNT, CDR2 YYREEE, per germline (reference sequence). The CDR3 is made up of 16 amino acids. J is TRBJ2-5 and V is TRBV5-4; TRBD2 aligns across 8 bases. The sequenced material came from PBMCs. The sequence derives from a man aged 40-49 years in good health and CMV-seronegative. For the CDR3, the DNA is TGTGCCAGCAGCTTGGATTCACTAGCGGAACAAGAGACCCAGTACTTC. Translation: CASSLDSLAEQETQYF.